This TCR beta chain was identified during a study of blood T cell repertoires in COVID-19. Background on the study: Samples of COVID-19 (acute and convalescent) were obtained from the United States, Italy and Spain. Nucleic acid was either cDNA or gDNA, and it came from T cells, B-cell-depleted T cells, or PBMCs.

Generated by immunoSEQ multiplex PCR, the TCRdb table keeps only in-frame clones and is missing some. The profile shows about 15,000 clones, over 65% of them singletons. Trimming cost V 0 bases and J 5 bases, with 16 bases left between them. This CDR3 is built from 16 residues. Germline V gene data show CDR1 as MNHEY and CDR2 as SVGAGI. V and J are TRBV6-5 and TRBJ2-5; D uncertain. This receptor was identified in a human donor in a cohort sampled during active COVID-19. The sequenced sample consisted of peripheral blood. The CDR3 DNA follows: TGTGCCAGCAGTTACTCAAATTACCCTGGTCGGGAGACCCAGTACTTC. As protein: CASSYSNYPGRETQYF.